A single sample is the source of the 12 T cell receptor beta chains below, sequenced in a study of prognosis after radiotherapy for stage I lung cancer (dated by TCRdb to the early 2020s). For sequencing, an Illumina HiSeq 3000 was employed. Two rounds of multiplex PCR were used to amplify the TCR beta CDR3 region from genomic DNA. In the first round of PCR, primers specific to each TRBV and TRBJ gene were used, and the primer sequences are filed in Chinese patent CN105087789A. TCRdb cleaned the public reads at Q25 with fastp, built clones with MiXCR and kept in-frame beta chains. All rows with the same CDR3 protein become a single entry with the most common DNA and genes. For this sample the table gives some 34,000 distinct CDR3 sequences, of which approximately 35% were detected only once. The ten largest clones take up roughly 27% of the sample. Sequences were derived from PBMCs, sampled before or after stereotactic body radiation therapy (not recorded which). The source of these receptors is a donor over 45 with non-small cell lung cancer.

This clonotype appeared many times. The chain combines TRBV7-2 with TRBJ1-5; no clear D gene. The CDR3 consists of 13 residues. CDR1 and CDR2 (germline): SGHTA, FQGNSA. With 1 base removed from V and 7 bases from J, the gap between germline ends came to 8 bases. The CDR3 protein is CASSLVVQQPQHF. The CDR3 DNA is TGTGCCAGCAGCTTAGTGGTGCAGCAGCCCCAGCATTTT.

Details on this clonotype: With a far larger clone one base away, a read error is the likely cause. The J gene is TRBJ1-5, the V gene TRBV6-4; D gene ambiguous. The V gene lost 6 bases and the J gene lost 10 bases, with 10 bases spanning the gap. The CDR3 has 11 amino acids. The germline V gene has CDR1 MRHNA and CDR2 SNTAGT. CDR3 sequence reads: CASRGLHPQHF. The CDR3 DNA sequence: TGTGCCAGCAGAGGACTTCACCCCCAGCATTTT.

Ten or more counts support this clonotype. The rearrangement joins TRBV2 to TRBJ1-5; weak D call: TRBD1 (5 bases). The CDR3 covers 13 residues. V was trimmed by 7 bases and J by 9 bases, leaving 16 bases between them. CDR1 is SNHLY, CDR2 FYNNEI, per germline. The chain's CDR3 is CASTDGGGGPQHF. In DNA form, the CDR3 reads TGTGCCAGCACCGACGGGGGGGGGGGGCCCCAGCATTTT. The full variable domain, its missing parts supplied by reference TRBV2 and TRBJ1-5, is EPEVTQTPSHQVTQMGQEVILRCVPISNHLYFYWYRQILGQKVEFLVSFYNNEISEKSEIFDDQFSVERPDGSNFTLKIRSTKLEDSAMYFCASTDGGGGPQHFGDGTRLSIL.

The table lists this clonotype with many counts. The CDR3 region is CASGRQSGELFF. The CDR3 nucleotides read TGTGCCAGCGGCAGACAGTCCGGGGAGCTGTTTTTT. V usage is TRBV2 and J usage is TRBJ2-2, with D possibly matching TRBD1 (5 bases). There are 12 residues in the CDR3. Germline loops: CDR1 SNHLY, CDR2 FYNNEI. V shed 8 bases and J shed 6 bases, with 10 bases lying between them. Based on the CDR3 plus reference TRBV2 and TRBJ2-2, the full variable domain is EPEVTQTPSHQVTQMGQEVILRCVPISNHLYFYWYRQILGQKVEFLVSFYNNEISEKSEIFDDQFSVERPDGSNFTLKIRSTKLEDSAMYFCASGRQSGELFFGEGSRLTVL.

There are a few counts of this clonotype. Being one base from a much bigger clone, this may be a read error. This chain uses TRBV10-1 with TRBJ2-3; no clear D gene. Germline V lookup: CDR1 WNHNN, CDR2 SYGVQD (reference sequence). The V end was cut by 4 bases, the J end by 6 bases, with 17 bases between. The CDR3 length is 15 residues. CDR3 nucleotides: TGCGCCAGCAGTGCAGACATATCTATGAGGGATACGCAGTATTTT. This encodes CASSADISMRDTQYF.

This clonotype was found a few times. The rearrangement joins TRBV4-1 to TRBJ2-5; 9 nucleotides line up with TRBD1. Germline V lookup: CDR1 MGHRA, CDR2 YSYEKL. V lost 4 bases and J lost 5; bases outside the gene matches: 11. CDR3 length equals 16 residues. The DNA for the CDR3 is TGCGCCAGCAGCCTCTACTCGACAGGGGGGAGGGAGACCCAGTACTTC. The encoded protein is CASSLYSTGGRETQYF.

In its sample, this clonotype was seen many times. The CDR3 coding sequence is TGTGCCCGGGGGCAGGGGGTGGGGGAAAAACTGTTTTTT. This encodes CARGQGVGEKLFF. The V gene is TRBV6-1, the J gene TRBJ1-4, with 7 bases fitting TRBD1. The CDR3 has 13 amino acids. J lost 8 bases, V lost 11 bases, and 11 bases had no gene match. The germline CDR1 and CDR2 sequences are MNHNS and SASEGT.

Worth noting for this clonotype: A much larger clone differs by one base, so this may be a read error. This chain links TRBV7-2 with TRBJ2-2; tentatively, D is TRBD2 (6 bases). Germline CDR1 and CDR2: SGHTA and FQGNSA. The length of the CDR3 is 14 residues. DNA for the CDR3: TGTGCCAGCAGCTTAGAGTTTAGCACCGGGGGGCTGTTTTTT. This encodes CASSLEFSTGGLFF.

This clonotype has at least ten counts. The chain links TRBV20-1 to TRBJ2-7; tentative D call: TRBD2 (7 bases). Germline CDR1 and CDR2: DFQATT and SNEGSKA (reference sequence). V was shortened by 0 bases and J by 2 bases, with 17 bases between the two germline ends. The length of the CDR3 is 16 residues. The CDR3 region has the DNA TGCAGTGCTAGAGATTCTCGAAACGGGGGGCCCTACGAGCAGTACTTC. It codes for CSARDSRNGGPYEQYF.

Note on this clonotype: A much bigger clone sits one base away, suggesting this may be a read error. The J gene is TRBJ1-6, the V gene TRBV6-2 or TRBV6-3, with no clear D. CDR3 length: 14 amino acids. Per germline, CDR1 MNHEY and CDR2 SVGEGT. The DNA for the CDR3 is TGTGCCAGCAGTTACCGCGGGGATCATTCACCCCTCCCCTTT. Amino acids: CASSYRGDHSPLPF.

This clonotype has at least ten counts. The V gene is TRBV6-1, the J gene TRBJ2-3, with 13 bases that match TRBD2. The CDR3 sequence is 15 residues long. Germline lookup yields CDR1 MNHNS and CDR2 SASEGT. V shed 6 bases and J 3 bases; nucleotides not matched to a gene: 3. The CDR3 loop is CASSQLAGGTDTQYF. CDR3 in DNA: TGTGCCAGCAGCCAACTAGCGGGGGGGACAGATACGCAGTATTTT.

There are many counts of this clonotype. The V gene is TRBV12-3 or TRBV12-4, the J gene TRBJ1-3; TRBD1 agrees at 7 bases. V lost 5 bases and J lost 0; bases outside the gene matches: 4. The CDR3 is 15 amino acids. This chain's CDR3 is CASSLDRASGNTIYF. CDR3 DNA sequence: TGTGCCAGCAGTCTCGACAGGGCCTCTGGAAACACCATATATTTT.